These 30 T cell receptor beta chains were all obtained from the same sample, sequenced in a study of blood T cell repertoires in COVID-19. Sequencing used immunoSEQ multiplex PCR; TCRdb keeps in-frame clones, though not all of them. The sample has fewer than 100,000 clones; around 86% are singletons. Sequenced: peripheral blood. Source of these receptors: a man aged 55-75 years with acute or convalescent COVID-19.

The count of this clone is one. The genes are TRBV28 and TRBJ1-3; D ambiguous. V lost 5 bases and J 7 bases, leaving 15 bases between the germline ends. The CDR3 contains 14 residues. In germline, CDR1 is MDHEN, CDR2 SYDVKM. CDR3 sequence (DNA): TGTGCCAGCAGTCCGACGGGGTTAGGGAACACCATATATTTT. Translation gives CASSPTGLGNTIYF.

The chain employs TRBV15 and TRBJ1-2; 11 nucleotides agree with TRBD1. CDR3 size: 14 residues. Germline V lookup: CDR1 LNHNV, CDR2 YYDKDF (reference sequence). V lost 1 base to trimming and J lost 10 bases; unmatched junction nucleotides: 5. The CDR3 loop reads CATSRAGQGVYYTF. CDR3 DNA sequence: TGTGCCACCAGCAGAGCGGGACAGGGGGTCTACTACACCTTC.

The rearrangement joins TRBV14 to TRBJ2-7; weak D call: TRBD2 (5 bases). Germline V gives CDR1 SGHDN, CDR2 FVKESK. There are 15 residues in the CDR3. V was cut by 0 bases and J by 1 base, with 10 bases left in between. CDR3 sequence: CASSQERAVSYEQYF. CDR3 bases: TGTGCCAGCAGCCAAGAAAGAGCGGTATCCTACGAGCAGTACTTC.

The chain combines TRBV3-1 (or the pseudogene TRBV3-2) with TRBJ2-7; D may be TRBD2 (5 bases). V lost 2 bases and J 7 bases, leaving 12 bases between the germline ends. The CDR3 is 13 amino acids. CDR1 and CDR2 from the germline V gene are LGHDT and YNNKEL (reference sequence). CDR3 amino acids: CASSQRESGEQYF. The CDR3 nucleotides read TGTGCCAGCAGCCAAAGGGAGTCGGGGGAGCAGTACTTC.

The J gene is TRBJ1-4, the V gene TRBV9; 8 bases are a match to TRBD1. V shed 2 bases and J 8 bases; nucleotides not matched to a gene: 5. Germline CDR1 and CDR2: SGDLS and YYNGEE. The CDR3 contains 14 residues. The CDR3 spells CASSVQGAGEKLFF. CDR3 coding DNA: TGTGCCAGCAGCGTCCAGGGGGCTGGAGAAAAACTGTTTTTT.

The chain combines TRBV5-4 with TRBJ2-1, with 9 bases aligning to TRBD2. Germline V CDR1 and CDR2: SGHNT, YYREEE (reference sequence). Unmatched junction bases numbered 10, after V lost 2 bases and J lost 7 bases. This CDR3 has 16 residues. The CDR3 loop is CASSFGVAGALNEQFF. The DNA for the CDR3 is TGTGCCAGCAGCTTCGGGGTAGCGGGAGCATTAAATGAGCAGTTCTTC.

The chain combines TRBV5-1 with TRBJ2-1, with D possibly TRBD1 on 6 matching bases. The CDR3 length is 16 residues. Germline assignment: CDR1 SGHRS and CDR2 YFSETQ. Trimming left V 4 bases short and J 6 bases short, with 20 bases between. DNA of the CDR3: TGCGCCAGCAGCCTGGACAGAGGGTTAGGTGCCAATGAGCAGTTCTTC. Residues: CASSLDRGLGANEQFF.

The V and J genes are TRBV18 and TRBJ1-1; D not resolved. Between the trimmed V and J ends, which lost 3 bases and 0 bases, there was a span of 8 bases. Germline V lookup: CDR1 KGHSH, CDR2 LQKENI. The CDR3 has 14 residues. CDR3 nucleotide sequence: TGTGCCAGCTCACCGGGCAGATTGAACACTGAAGCTTTCTTT. Its protein product is CASSPGRLNTEAFF.

This clone has only a few counts. The CDR3 spells CASGFGTGVFF. Written as DNA, the CDR3 is TGTGCTAGTGGTTTTGGGACAGGGGTGTTTTTT. This sequence joins TRBV12-5 and TRBJ1-4; 10 bases map to TRBD1. Germline V gene sequence: CDR1 LGHNT, CDR2 FRNRAP. Trimming cost V 3 bases and J 15 bases; bases outside gene matches: 1. The CDR3 extends over 11 amino acids.

The chain links TRBV7-9 to TRBJ1-2, with D maybe TRBD1 (5 bases). The germline V and J ends were trimmed by 4 bases and 2 bases, with 26 bases remaining between them. The CDR3 consists of 19 residues. Germline V CDR1 and CDR2: SEHNR, FQNEAQ (reference sequence). The CDR3 loop reads CASSSTFFLGTGGNYGYTF. In DNA form, the CDR3 reads TGTGCCAGCAGCTCAACTTTTTTCCTGGGGACCGGGGGGAACTATGGCTACACCTTC. The entire variable domain, with the rest obtained from reference TRBV7-9 and TRBJ1-2, is as follows: DTGVSQNPRHKITKRGQNVTFRCDPISEHNRLYWYRQTLGQGPEFLTYFQNEAQLEKSRLLSDRFSAERPKGSFSTLEIQRTEQGDSAMYLCASSSTFFLGTGGNYGYTFGSGTRLTVV.

The V call is TRBV29-1, the J call TRBJ1-2; 8 positions agree with TRBD1. The CDR3 is 13 residues long. The J segment lost 6 bases and the V segment lost 5 bases, leaving 8 bases of the junction unmatched. The germline gives CDR1 SQVTM, CDR2 ANQGSEA. This chain's CDR3 is CSVNGQGYNGYTF. Written as DNA, the CDR3 is TGCAGCGTTAACGGACAGGGATACAATGGCTACACCTTC.

In this sample, this clone turned up once. The J gene is TRBJ1-5, the V gene TRBV9; 11 bases align to TRBD1. The germline gives CDR1 SGDLS, CDR2 YYNGEE. The CDR3 is 15 residues long. J was trimmed by 6 bases and V by 3 bases; bases with no gene match: 5. Written as DNA, the CDR3 is TGTGCCAGCAGCGAGGGGACAGGGGGGAGTCAGCCCCAGCATTTT. This sequence encodes CASSEGTGGSQPQHF.

The chain has TRBV5-8 and TRBJ2-1; 7 positions match TRBD2. The trim removed 4 bases at V and 8 bases at J, leaving 12 bases unmatched. The CDR3 has 15 amino acids. The germline gives CDR1 SGHTS, CDR2 YDEGEE. For the CDR3, the DNA is TGTGCCAGCAGCCCCTATCGCGGGAGAACCGATGAGCAGTTCTTC. Protein sequence: CASSPYRGRTDEQFF. Filled out from reference TRBV5-8 and TRBJ2-1, the complete variable domain reads EAGVTQSPTHLIKTRGQQATLRCSPISGHTSVYWYQQALGLGLQFLLWYDEGEERNRGNFPPRFSGRQFPNYSSELNVNALELEDSALYLCASSPYRGRTDEQFFGPGTRLTVL.

The rearrangement uses TRBV9 and TRBJ1-5; D is uncertain. Trimming shortened V by 3 bases and J by 0 bases, and 16 bases separated the two germline ends. The CDR3 contains 17 residues. Germline loops: CDR1 SGDLS, CDR2 YYNGEE. The CDR3 loop reads CASSETGNLLSNQPQHF. CDR3 DNA: TGTGCCAGCAGCGAAACCGGGAACCTTCTTAGCAATCAGCCCCAGCATTTT.

The chain couples TRBV7-2 to TRBJ2-1; the match to TRBD2 covers 7 bases. Per germline, CDR1 SGHTA and CDR2 FQGNSA. The CDR3 extends over 15 amino acids. V shed 0 bases, J shed 8 bases, and the junction held 7 bases outside the gene matches. CDR3 in amino acids: CASSLAWGRGDEQFF. Here the CDR3 DNA reads TGTGCCAGCAGCTTAGCTTGGGGGAGGGGCGATGAGCAGTTCTTC.

This chain connects TRBV7-6 to TRBJ2-1; 8 positions match TRBD1. V lost 3 bases to trimming and J lost 7 bases; unmatched junction nucleotides: 8. The CDR3 consists of 15 residues. Looked up from germline, CDR1 is SGHVS and CDR2 is FNYEAQ. The CDR3 sequence is CASSFAQGASNEQFF. CDR3 DNA sequence: TGTGCCAGCAGCTTCGCCCAGGGGGCATCAAATGAGCAGTTCTTC.

This rearrangement joins TRBV6-4 to TRBJ1-4; tentatively, D is TRBD1 (5 bases). The CDR3 length is 16 residues. CDR1 and CDR2 from the germline V gene are MRHNA and SNTAGT. The V end lost 7 bases, the J end lost 5 bases, and 20 bases lay between the germline ends. The CDR3 region is CASNRGLGGKNEKLFF. The DNA of the CDR3 is TGTGCCAGCAATCGGGGGTTGGGAGGGAAAAATGAAAAACTGTTTTTT.

The J gene is TRBJ2-5, the V gene TRBV7-9; D is uncertain. The CDR3 runs 14 residues. V was clipped by 1 base and J by 2 bases, with 8 bases between them. CDR1 and CDR2 (germline): SEHNR, FQNEAQ (reference sequence). The CDR3 nucleotides read TGTGCCAGCAGCTTAGTCAGGTCTCAAGAGACCCAGTACTTC. It is translated as CASSLVRSQETQYF.

The gene calls are TRBV6-5 and TRBJ2-5; D may be TRBD1 (6 bases). Germline V gene lookup returns CDR1 MNHEY and CDR2 SVGAGI. Trimming cost V 3 bases and J 5 bases, with 19 bases left between them. There are 16 residues in the CDR3. CDR3 bases: TGTGCCAGCAGTTATAGGAACAGGGCAGCATGGGAGACCCAGTACTTC. It is translated as CASSYRNRAAWETQYF.

V is TRBV20-1 and J is TRBJ2-7; D is unclear. This CDR3 has 10 amino acids. The germline V and J ends were trimmed by 7 bases and 6 bases, with 10 bases remaining between them. The germline V gene encodes CDR1 DFQATT and CDR2 SNEGSKA (reference sequence). CDR3: CSVERCEQYF. CDR3 DNA: TGCAGTGTAGAGAGGTGCGAGCAGTACTTC.

This chain uses TRBV5-1 with TRBJ2-7; 9 bases are a match to TRBD1. V dropped 4 bases and J dropped 5; count of bases not matched to a gene: 10. The CDR3 extends over 15 amino acids. CDR1 is SGHRS and CDR2 is YFSETQ in the germline V gene. The CDR3 region is CASSQPGQGINEQYF. DNA of the CDR3: TGCGCCAGCAGCCAGCCGGGACAGGGAATCAACGAGCAGTACTTC.

The count of this clone is one. This chain joins TRBV7-8 and TRBJ2-3; unclear D gene. Germline assignment: CDR1 SGHVS and CDR2 FQNEAQ. The length of the CDR3 is 14 residues. The germline V and J ends were trimmed by 1 base and 2 bases, with 7 bases remaining between them. The CDR3 is CASSLDRFTDTQYF. The CDR3, as DNA: TGTGCCAGCAGCTTAGATCGGTTCACAGATACGCAGTATTTT.

This clone has only one observation. The rearrangement links TRBV6-6 to TRBJ2-1; TRBD2 aligns across 8 bases. Germline V gene lookup returns CDR1 MNHNY and CDR2 SVGAGI (reference sequence). Trimming at V came to 2 bases and at J to 6 bases, leaving 6 bases not matched to a gene. This CDR3 contains 15 residues. The CDR3 coding sequence is TGTGCCAGCAGTTACCCCCTTGCGGGGGGCAATGAGCAGTTCTTC. This codes for CASSYPLAGGNEQFF.

The chain is built from TRBV6-5 and TRBJ2-7, with TRBD2 as a possible D gene (6 bases). CDR1 and CDR2 (germline): MNHEY, SVGAGI. Trimming took off 2 bases at V and 0 bases at J, with 8 bases between the two ends. This CDR3 has 14 amino acids. Here the CDR3 reads CASSYAGSSYEQYF. The CDR3 nucleotides read TGTGCCAGCAGTTACGCGGGGAGCTCCTACGAGCAGTACTTC.

The rearrangement joins TRBV5-4 to TRBJ2-1; 8 bases map to TRBD2. Germline V lookup: CDR1 SGHNT, CDR2 YYREEE (reference sequence). The CDR3 is made up of 15 amino acids. Trimming took 4 bases from V and 4 from J; bases not matched to a gene: 7. The CDR3 is CASSETSGLYNEQFF. CDR3 DNA sequence: TGTGCCAGCAGCGAAACTAGCGGTCTATACAATGAGCAGTTCTTC.

The CDR3 loop reads CASGQGLGDSQYF. The CDR3 DNA reads TGTGCCAGCGGACAGGGGCTGGGAGACTCGCAGTATTTT. This rearrangement joins TRBV12-3 or TRBV12-4 to TRBJ2-3; 9 nucleotides line up with TRBD1. The V and J ends lost 8 bases and 10 bases, in that order; junction bases with no gene match: 10. This CDR3 has 13 amino acids.

This clone came up a few times. The rearrangement uses TRBV4-2 and TRBJ2-7; TRBD1 matches 8 bases. The CDR3 has 15 residues. CDR1 is LGHNA and CDR2 is YNFKEQ in the germline V gene. Germline trimming cut 2 bases from V and 0 bases from J; bases unmatched to any gene: 3. The CDR3 region has the DNA TGTGCCAGCAGCCAATCTCAGGGGGCCTCCTACGAGCAGTACTTC. It codes for CASSQSQGASYEQYF.

The CDR3: CASSLTGGSGYTF. DNA for the CDR3: TGTGCCAGCAGCTTGACAGGGGGGAGTGGCTACACCTTC. The chain is built from TRBV5-4 and TRBJ1-2, with 8 bases fitting TRBD1. The germline CDR1 and CDR2 sequences are SGHNT and YYREEE (reference sequence). The CDR3 runs 13 residues. The V gene end was trimmed by 1 base and the J gene end by 7 bases; junction bases not matched to a gene: 3. The whole variable domain, remainder taken from reference TRBV5-4 and TRBJ1-2, is ETGVTQSPTHLIKTRGQQVTLRCSSQSGHNTVSWYQQALGQGPQFIFQYYREEENGRGNFPPRFSGLQFPNYSSELNVNALELDDSALYLCASSLTGGSGYTFGSGTRLTVV.

This chain connects TRBV6-5 to TRBJ2-7; 9 nucleotides line up with TRBD1. This CDR3 region has 14 residues. J gave up 1 base and V 7 bases, and 5 bases lay outside the gene matches. Germline loops: CDR1 MNHEY, CDR2 SVGAGI. The CDR3 protein is CASTWDRESYEQYF. The CDR3 DNA sequence: TGTGCCAGCACCTGGGACAGGGAATCCTACGAGCAGTACTTC.

This CDR3 reads CATSSGDSYGYTF. In DNA form, the CDR3 reads TGTGCCACCAGTTCAGGGGACAGCTATGGCTACACCTTC. This sequence joins TRBV24-1 and TRBJ1-2; TRBD1 matches at 7 bases. The CDR3 consists of 13 residues. V shed 6 bases and J 4 bases; nucleotides not matched to a gene: 4. Germline CDR1 reads KGHDR; CDR2 reads SFDVKD.